Each of the 12 T cell receptor beta chains below was sequenced from the same sample in a study of shared clonotypes between healthy human individuals. The assay was immunoSEQ multiplex PCR, and TCRdb's table has in-frame clones only and misses some. The sample consists of about 380,000 clones, just over 95% of them appearing once. Sequencing was done on a sample of memory CD8+ T cells sorted from blood. Subset denoted: CD45RO+ cells pooled with CCR7-negative TemRA cells. Every receptor here comes from a man younger than 40 in good health.

V is TRBV7-2 and J is TRBJ2-2, with D hard to call. This CDR3 spans 16 amino acids. Germline V gives CDR1 SGHTA, CDR2 FQGNSA. Trimming took off 0 bases at V and 5 bases at J, with 13 bases between the two ends. In DNA, the CDR3 is TGTGCCAGCAGCTTAGCTGTCGGGCCGGAGACCGGGGAGCTGTTTTTT. Residues: CASSLAVGPETGELFF.

Note on this clone: This CDR3 is also generated by other DNA sequences in the sample. This sequence joins TRBV28 and TRBJ2-1; D uncertain. CDR1 is MDHEN and CDR2 is SYDVKM in the germline V gene. V gave up 1 base and J gave up 5 bases, with 0 bases separating them. CDR3 size: 11 residues. CDR3 DNA: TGTGCCAGCAGTTTATACAATGAGCAGTTCTTC. It translates to CASSLYNEQFF.

V usage is TRBV4-2 and J usage is TRBJ2-5; no definite D call. Trimming removed 1 base from V and 10 bases from J, with 10 bases in between. Germline V gives CDR1 LGHNA, CDR2 YNFKEQ. The CDR3 consists of 12 residues. The DNA of the CDR3 is TGTGCCAGCAGCCAAGCAGAAACGGGCCAGTACTTC. It is translated as CASSQAETGQYF.

The V call is TRBV29-1, the J call TRBJ2-5; D call uncertain. The germline V gene has CDR1 SQVTM and CDR2 ANQGSEA. CDR3 length: 12 amino acids. The V end lost 6 bases, the J end lost 5 bases, and 13 bases lay between the germline ends. CDR3 in amino acids: CSVHSPAETQYF. The CDR3 DNA is TGCAGCGTCCACTCCCCGGCGGAGACCCAGTACTTC.

V gene TRBV9 combines with J gene TRBJ2-7; 10 bases match TRBD2. Trimming took 3 bases from V and 3 from J; bases not matched to a gene: 0. This CDR3 contains 13 residues. Germline values: CDR1 SGDLS, CDR2 YYNGEE. Here the CDR3 reads CASSGLAGYEQYF. CDR3 coding DNA: TGTGCCAGCAGCGGACTAGCGGGCTACGAGCAGTACTTC. Filled out from reference TRBV9 and TRBJ2-7, the complete variable domain reads DSGVTQTPKHLITATGQRVTLRCSPRSGDLSVYWYQQSLDQGLQFLIQYYNGEERAKGNILERFSAQQFPDLHSELNLSSLELGDSALYFCASSGLAGYEQYFGPGTRLTVT.

The rearrangement links TRBV29-1 to TRBJ2-1; 14 bases fit TRBD2. The CDR3 has 18 residues. Germline V gene lookup returns CDR1 SQVTM and CDR2 ANQGSEA. V lost 3 bases to trimming and J lost 0 bases; unmatched junction nucleotides: 7. CDR3 sequence: CSVEELGTSGSSYNEQFF. The CDR3 nucleotides read TGCAGCGTTGAGGAGTTAGGGACTAGCGGGAGCTCCTACAATGAGCAGTTCTTC.

The V gene is TRBV7-9, the J gene TRBJ2-5, with 12 positions matching TRBD2. V lost 5 bases, J lost 3 bases, and 4 bases stayed unmatched. Germline V gives CDR1 SEHNR, CDR2 FQNEAQ (reference sequence). This CDR3 spans 15 amino acids. This CDR3 reads CASSPRTSGEETQYF. The CDR3 DNA sequence: TGTGCCAGCAGCCCTAGGACTAGCGGGGAAGAGACCCAGTACTTC.

Points on this clone: The identical CDR3 is also encoded by other nucleotide sequences in the sample. The chain couples TRBV6-5 to TRBJ2-7; 12 bases map to TRBD2. V was clipped by 0 bases and J by 2 bases; unmatched bases: 2. There are 16 residues in the CDR3. Germline-derived CDR1 and CDR2 are MNHEY and SVGAGI. This chain's CDR3 is CASSYSGLAGAYEQYF. DNA for the CDR3: TGTGCCAGCAGTTACTCGGGACTAGCGGGTGCCTACGAGCAGTACTTC.

The chain links TRBV20-1 to TRBJ2-7; D perhaps matches TRBD2 (6 bases). The ends were cut back, 5 bases at V and 6 bases at J, with 11 bases in the middle. The CDR3 contains 11 residues. CDR1 is DFQATT and CDR2 is SNEGSKA in the germline V gene (reference sequence). CDR3 sequence (DNA): TGCAGTGCTGAGACTAGATTCGAGCAGTACTTC. Translating gives CSAETRFEQYF.

As to this clone: Different DNA sequences within this sample yield the same CDR3. V and J are TRBV5-1 and TRBJ2-1; D is ambiguous. This CDR3 spans 14 amino acids. Germline V gene sequence: CDR1 SGHRS, CDR2 YFSETQ. Trimming stripped 0 bases from V and 5 bases from J, with 9 bases between. In nucleotides, the CDR3 is TGCGCCAGCAGCTTGGGAGGACGGAACAATGAGCAGTTCTTC. Residues: CASSLGGRNNEQFF.

This chain uses TRBV27 with TRBJ2-1; D not certain. V lost 5 bases to trimming and J lost 6 bases, with 17 bases between them. Germline CDR1 is MNHEY and CDR2 is SMNVEV (reference sequence). The CDR3 length is 15 residues. In DNA, the CDR3 is TGTGCCAGCAGTAGACCCCCCAATATAGCCAATGAGCAGTTCTTC. It encodes CASSRPPNIANEQFF.

This clone has just one count. V gene TRBV28 combines with J gene TRBJ1-5; possibly TRBD1 for D (5 bases). The germline gives CDR1 MDHEN, CDR2 SYDVKM. The CDR3 runs 15 residues. V gave up 5 bases and J gave up 4 bases, with 15 bases separating them. The chain's CDR3 is CASSLRVRGNQPQHF. DNA of the CDR3: TGTGCCAGCAGTCTTCGGGTCCGGGGGAATCAGCCCCAGCATTTT.